This passage covers 21 T cell receptor beta chains from one sample sequenced in a study of blood T cells in healthy people across ages. Then a second PCR, running roughly 7 to 11 cycles, was carried out with a sample-barcoded 5' primer and a J-beta primer mix. TCRdb recomputed calls from the 5' RACE reads with MiXCR, one row per CDR3 protein. Counted here are under 2,000,000 distinct CDR3 sequences, about 50% occurring once; the ten biggest clones make up approximately 2.1%. The sample taken for sequencing was blood. The receptors shown here come from a middle-aged woman in good health.

The CDR3 protein is CASSLVQAMGTQYF. CDR3 sequence (DNA): TGTGCCAGCAGCTTAGTACAGGCCATGGGGACCCAGTACTTC. The rearrangement links TRBV7-2 to TRBJ2-5; tentative D call: TRBD1 (5 bases). This CDR3 has 14 amino acids. The V end was cut by 1 base, the J end by 7 bases, with 13 bases between. Germline CDR1 SGHTA, CDR2 FQGNSA.

This sequence joins TRBV5-1 and TRBJ2-7, with TRBD1 matching 9 bases. The germline CDR1 and CDR2 sequences are SGHRS and YFSETQ. The CDR3 is 15 amino acids. The V gene end was trimmed by 5 bases and the J gene end by 3 bases; junction bases not matched to a gene: 9. The CDR3 DNA follows: TGCGCCAGCAGAGTCACCGGGACAGGGATCTACGAGCAGTACTTC. Amino acids: CASRVTGTGIYEQYF.

V is TRBV5-5 and J is TRBJ1-1; 7 bases map to TRBD1. CDR1 and CDR2 from the germline V gene are SGHKS and YYEKEE (reference sequence). The CDR3 runs 14 residues. Losses at the gene ends were 4 bases for V and 2 bases for J; bases not matched to a gene: 5. CDR3 sequence: CASSVPGGNTEAFF. Written as DNA, the CDR3 is TGTGCCAGCAGCGTTCCAGGGGGAAACACTGAAGCTTTCTTT.

This clonotype was detected many times. This rearrangement joins TRBV7-2 to TRBJ2-5, with 11 bases identical to TRBD2. This CDR3 comprises 15 residues. Germline V gene sequence: CDR1 SGHTA, CDR2 FQGNSA. Trimming removed 5 bases from V and 7 bases from J; junction bases left unmatched: 9. This CDR3 reads CASSQLAGDFGTQYF. CDR3 coding DNA: TGTGCCAGCAGCCAACTAGCGGGGGATTTCGGGACCCAGTACTTC.

Here the CDR3 reads CASTGGGNNSPLHF. The DNA for the CDR3 is TGTGCCAGCACCGGGGGCGGGAATAATTCACCCCTCCACTTT. The V and J genes are TRBV12-3 or TRBV12-4 and TRBJ1-6, with D possibly matching TRBD1 (6 bases). The CDR3 has 14 residues. Deletions cut 7 bases from V and 5 bases from J, with 12 bases between.

The genes are TRBV2 and TRBJ1-4; tentative D call: TRBD1 (6 bases). The V gene lost 0 bases and the J gene lost 4 bases, with 9 bases spanning the gap. Germline V gene data show CDR1 as SNHLY and CDR2 as FYNNEI. The CDR3 is 15 residues long. The CDR3 sequence is CASSEATGRNEKLFF. CDR3 sequence (DNA): TGTGCCAGCAGTGAAGCGACAGGCCGTAATGAAAAACTGTTTTTT.

This clonotype was recorded a few times. V and J are TRBV7-8 and TRBJ2-1; a weak D match, TRBD2 (5 bases). This CDR3 has 12 amino acids. Germline CDR1 is SGHVS and CDR2 is FQNEAQ. V shed 3 bases and J shed 8 bases, with 8 bases lying between them. CDR3 sequence: CASSFEEDEQFF. The CDR3 nucleotides read TGTGCCAGCAGCTTCGAGGAGGATGAGCAGTTCTTC.

A word on this clonotype: Being one base from a much bigger clone, this may be a read error. The J gene is TRBJ2-6, the V gene TRBV5-1, with 7 bases matching TRBD1. Germline V gene sequence: CDR1 SGHRS, CDR2 YFSETQ. This CDR3 contains 16 residues. The CDR3 DNA sequence: TGCGCCAGCAGCTCGGGACAGAACTCTGGGGCCAGCGTCCTGACTTTC. It translates to CASSSGQNSGASVLTF. Complete variable domain (other parts from reference TRBV5-1 and TRBJ2-6): KAGVTQTPRYLIKTRGQQVTLSCSPISGHRSVSWYQQTPGQGLQFLFEYFSETQRNKGNFPGRFSGRQFSNSRSEMNVSTLELGDSALYLCASSSGQNSGASVLTFGAGSRLTVL.

The chain carries TRBV5-1 and TRBJ2-1; 10 bases map to TRBD2. Germline-derived CDR1 and CDR2 are SGHRS and YFSETQ. The CDR3 covers 16 residues. The V segment lost 0 bases and the J segment 7 bases; nucleotides outside the gene matches: 7. CDR3 nucleotide sequence: TGCGCCAGCAGCTTGGGCAGCGGGGGGGCCCCGAATGAGCAGTTCTTC. The encoded protein is CASSLGSGGAPNEQFF.

The V call is TRBV7-2, the J call TRBJ1-4, with 10 bases lining up with TRBD1. Unmatched junction bases numbered 8, after V lost 4 bases and J lost 0 bases. The CDR3 totals 18 residues. In germline, CDR1 is SGHTA, CDR2 FQGNSA. The DNA of the CDR3 is TGTGCCAGCAGCTCATCCGGGACAGGGGCCACAACTAATGAAAAACTGTTTTTT. It encodes CASSSSGTGATTNEKLFF.

The chain links TRBV27 to TRBJ2-7, with D perhaps TRBD2 (5 bases). Germline V gene data show CDR1 as MNHEY and CDR2 as SMNVEV (reference sequence). V dropped 5 bases and J dropped 3 bases, with 11 bases sitting between them. This CDR3 has 13 amino acids. The CDR3 region has the DNA TGTGCCAGCAGTCAAAGACGGGGCTACGAGCAGTACTTC. This sequence encodes CASSQRRGYEQYF.

The V call is TRBV20-1, the J call TRBJ2-1; no clear D gene. The CDR3 sequence is 15 residues long. V was trimmed by 0 bases and J by 6 bases, leaving 15 bases between them. CDR1 is DFQATT and CDR2 is SNEGSKA in the germline V gene (reference sequence). The CDR3: CSARDRLGSGNEQFF. In DNA form, the CDR3 reads TGCAGTGCTAGAGATCGACTCGGCTCGGGCAATGAGCAGTTCTTC.

This clonotype came up a few times. The chain has TRBV20-1 and TRBJ2-1; no definite D call. CDR3 size: 15 residues. Germline V gene data show CDR1 as DFQATT and CDR2 as SNEGSKA (reference sequence). The V end was cut by 1 base, the J end by 6 bases, with 16 bases between. CDR3 in amino acids: CSARGWVFNGNEQFF. The CDR3 DNA is TGCAGTGCTAGAGGGTGGGTCTTCAACGGCAATGAGCAGTTCTTC.

This clonotype was observed a few times. The chain uses TRBV9 and TRBJ2-1, with D possibly being TRBD1 or TRBD2 (6 bases each). CDR3 length: 14 amino acids. Per germline, CDR1 SGDLS and CDR2 YYNGEE. The V end lost 3 bases, the J end lost 9 bases, and 16 bases lay between the germline ends. The CDR3 DNA sequence: TGTGCCAGCAGCGCGCAGATACAGGGAGGTGAGCAGTTCTTC. Translated, it gives CASSAQIQGGEQFF.

To note about this clonotype: At one end, the junction sequence differs from germline, possibly due to a read error. The V and J genes are TRBV13 and TRBJ1-2; 12 bases are shared with TRBD1. Germline loops: CDR1 PRHDT, CDR2 FYEKMQ (reference sequence). CDR3 length: 16 amino acids. The CDR3: CASSSRDRGLHYGYTF. The CDR3 DNA is TGTGCCAGCAGCTCCCGGGACAGGGGGCTACACTATGGTTACACCTTC.

The table lists this clonotype with a few counts. The DNA of the CDR3 is TGTGCCAGCAGTTTCTTCGGACAGGGGGCCTACGAGCAGTACTTC. Translation: CASSFFGQGAYEQYF. The chain links TRBV6-6 to TRBJ2-7; 10 bases map to TRBD1. V trimming: 4 bases; J trimming: 2 bases; junction bases outside the gene matches: 5. The CDR3 runs 15 residues. Germline assignment: CDR1 MNHNY and CDR2 SVGAGI (reference sequence).

The chain carries TRBV5-1 and TRBJ1-2; 7 bases are a match to TRBD1. The CDR3 length is 15 residues. CDR1 SGHRS and CDR2 YFSETQ come from the germline V gene. V trimming: 3 bases; J trimming: 7 bases; junction bases outside the gene matches: 12. In nucleotides, the CDR3 is TGCGCCAGCAGCTCTGACGGACAGGCCGGGCGTGGCTACACCTTC. This encodes CASSSDGQAGRGYTF.

The table lists this clonotype with a count of one. The J gene is TRBJ2-3, the V gene TRBV28; 12 positions match TRBD2. Germline lookup yields CDR1 MDHEN and CDR2 SYDVKM. With V trimmed by 4 bases and J by 5 bases, 7 bases remained unmatched. CDR3 length equals 16 residues. For the CDR3, the DNA is TGTGCCAGCAGTTGGGCTAGCGGGGGGGCCTTAGATACGCAGTATTTT. Residues: CASSWASGGALDTQYF. The whole variable domain, filled in from reference TRBV28 and TRBJ2-3, reads DVKVTQSSRYLVKRTGEKVFLECVQDMDHENMFWYRQDPGLGLRLIYFSYDVKMKEKGDIPEGYSVSREKKERFSLILESASTNQTSMYLCASSWASGGALDTQYFGPGTRLTVL.

The V and J genes are TRBV19 and TRBJ1-4; D remains unclear. CDR1 is LNHDA and CDR2 is SQIVND in the germline V gene (reference sequence). Trimming removed 6 bases from V and 3 bases from J, with 14 bases in between. The CDR3 spans 15 residues. As DNA, the CDR3 is TGTGCCAGTAGCCATCAGTCAGTACCTAATGAAAAACTGTTTTTT. It is translated as CASSHQSVPNEKLFF.

This clonotype was recorded once. The genes are TRBV12-5 and TRBJ2-1; D is unclear. This CDR3 comprises 12 residues. V lost 1 base and J lost 9, with 7 bases in between. Germline V lookup: CDR1 LGHNT, CDR2 FRNRAP. CDR3 sequence reads: CASGLALSEQFF. Here the CDR3 DNA reads TGTGCTAGTGGTTTGGCCCTCAGTGAGCAGTTCTTC. Full variable domain (outside the CDR3, taken from reference TRBV12-5 and TRBJ2-1): DARVTQTPRHKVTEMGQEVTMRCQPILGHNTVFWYRQTMMQGLELLAYFRNRAPLDDSGMPKDRFSAEMPDATLATLKIQPSEPRDSAVYFCASGLALSEQFFGPGTRLTVL.

A note on this clonotype: Without the conserved terminal phenylalanine or tryptophan, this CDR3 likely stems from a read error. The chain joins TRBV10-3 to TRBJ2-7; D is perhaps TRBD2 (7 bases). CDR3 length equals 17 residues. Germline assignment: CDR1 ENHRY and CDR2 SYGVKD. V lost 2 bases and J 0 bases, leaving 17 bases between the germline ends. The CDR3 sequence is CAISERGASFSSYEQYL. Written as DNA, the CDR3 is TGTGCCATCAGTGAGCGGGGGGCCTCGTTCAGCTCCTACGAGCAGTACCTC.